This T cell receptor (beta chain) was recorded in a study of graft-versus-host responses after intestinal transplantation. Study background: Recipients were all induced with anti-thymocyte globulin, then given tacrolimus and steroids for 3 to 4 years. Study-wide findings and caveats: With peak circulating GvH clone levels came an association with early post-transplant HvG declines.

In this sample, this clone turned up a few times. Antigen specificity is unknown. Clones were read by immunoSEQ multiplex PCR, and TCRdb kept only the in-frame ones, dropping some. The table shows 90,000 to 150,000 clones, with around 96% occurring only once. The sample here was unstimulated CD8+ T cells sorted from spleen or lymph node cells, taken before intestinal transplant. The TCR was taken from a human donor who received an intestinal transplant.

The CDR3 DNA is TGTGCCAGCAGCCAAGTCCCGGGCGGGTACAATGAGCAGTTCTTC. It yields the protein CASSQVPGGYNEQFF. The chain employs TRBV4-2 and TRBJ2-1; D possibly corresponds to TRBD2 (5 bases). Germline V lookup: CDR1 LGHNA, CDR2 YNFKEQ. This CDR3 spans 15 amino acids. V lost 1 base and J lost 4, with 11 bases in between.